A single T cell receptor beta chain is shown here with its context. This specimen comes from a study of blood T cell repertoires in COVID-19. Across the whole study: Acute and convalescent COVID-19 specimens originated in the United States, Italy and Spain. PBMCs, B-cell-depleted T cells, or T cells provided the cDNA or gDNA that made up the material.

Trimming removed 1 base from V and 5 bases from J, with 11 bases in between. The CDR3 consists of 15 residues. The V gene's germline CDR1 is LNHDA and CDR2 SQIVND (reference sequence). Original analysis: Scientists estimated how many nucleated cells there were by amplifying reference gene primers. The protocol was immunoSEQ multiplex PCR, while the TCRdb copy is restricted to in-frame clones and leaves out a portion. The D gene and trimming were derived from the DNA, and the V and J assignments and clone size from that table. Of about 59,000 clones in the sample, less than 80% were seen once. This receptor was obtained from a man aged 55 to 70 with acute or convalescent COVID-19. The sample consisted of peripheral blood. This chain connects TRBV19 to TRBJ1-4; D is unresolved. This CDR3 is CASSIAQQTNEKLFF. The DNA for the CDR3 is TGTGCCAGTAGTATAGCCCAACAGACGAATGAAAAACTGTTTTTT.